This passage covers 5 T cell receptor beta chains from one sample sequenced in a study of blood T cells in healthy people across ages. A second about 6 to 12 cycle PCR used barcoded and J-beta primers. TCRdb passed the 5' RACE reads through MiXCR, listing each CDR3 protein once. The data contain hundreds of thousands of distinct CDR3 sequences, about 50% of them singletons. Sequences were obtained from blood. All receptors derive from a woman aged 80 or over in good health.

This clonotype was counted many times. The chain couples TRBV20-1 to TRBJ1-4; 7 nucleotides match TRBD1. V was pared by 6 bases and J by 4 bases, with 5 bases of the junction left unmatched. This CDR3 comprises 13 residues. Germline V lookup: CDR1 DFQATT, CDR2 SNEGSKA (reference sequence). The CDR3 spells CSAEGDSNEKLFF. The CDR3 DNA reads as TGCAGTGCCGAGGGGGACAGTAATGAAAAACTGTTTTTT.

This clonotype was detected many times. CDR3 nucleotide sequence: TGCGCCAGCACCCGGCAGGAACCAGTGGAGACCCAGTACTTC. It codes for CASTRQEPVETQYF. The chain links TRBV5-1 to TRBJ2-5; D unresolved. Trimming left V 6 bases short and J 5 bases short, with 17 bases between. The germline V gene encodes CDR1 SGHRS and CDR2 YFSETQ. This CDR3 has 14 residues.

This clonotype has ten or more counts. This chain uses TRBV20-1 with TRBJ2-5, with 10 bases fitting TRBD2. CDR3 length equals 14 residues. Germline V gene data show CDR1 as DFQATT and CDR2 as SNEGSKA (reference sequence). V lost 3 bases and J lost 4; bases outside the gene matches: 5. Here the CDR3 reads CSASEAGGPETQYF. The CDR3 DNA sequence: TGCAGTGCTAGTGAAGCGGGAGGGCCAGAGACCCAGTACTTC.

This clonotype was seen at least ten times. The CDR3 sequence: CASSDTWGNEQFF. In DNA, the CDR3 is TGTGCCAGCAGTGACACTTGGGGCAATGAGCAGTTCTTC. This sequence joins TRBV6-4 and TRBJ2-1; no clear D. This CDR3 has 13 amino acids. Germline V gene sequence: CDR1 MRHNA, CDR2 SNTAGT. V lost 2 bases to trimming and J lost 6 bases, with 8 bases between them.

Comments on this clonotype: A read error is possible here, since a much larger clone lies one base away. This chain uses TRBV24-1 with TRBJ2-1, with a possible D match to TRBD2 (5 bases). CDR3 length: 14 amino acids. Trimming stripped 6 bases from V and 10 bases from J, with 18 bases between. Germline values: CDR1 KGHDR, CDR2 SFDVKD. The CDR3 loop reads CATSSASSVEEQFF. CDR3 in DNA: TGTGCCACCAGTTCGGCTAGCTCGGTCGAGGAGCAGTTCTTC.